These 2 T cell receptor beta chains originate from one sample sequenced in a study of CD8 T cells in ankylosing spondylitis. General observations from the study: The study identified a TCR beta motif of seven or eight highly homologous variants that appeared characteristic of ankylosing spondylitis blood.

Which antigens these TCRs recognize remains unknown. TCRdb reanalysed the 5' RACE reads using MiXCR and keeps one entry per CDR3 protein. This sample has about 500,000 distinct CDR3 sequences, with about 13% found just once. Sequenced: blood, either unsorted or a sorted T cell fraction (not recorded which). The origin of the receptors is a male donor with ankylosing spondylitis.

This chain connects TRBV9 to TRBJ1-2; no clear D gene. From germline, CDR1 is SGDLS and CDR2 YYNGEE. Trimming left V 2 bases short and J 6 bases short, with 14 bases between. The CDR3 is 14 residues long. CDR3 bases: TGTGCCAGCAGCGTGGCCCGAGCTGGAAATGGCTACACCTTC. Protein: CASSVARAGNGYTF.

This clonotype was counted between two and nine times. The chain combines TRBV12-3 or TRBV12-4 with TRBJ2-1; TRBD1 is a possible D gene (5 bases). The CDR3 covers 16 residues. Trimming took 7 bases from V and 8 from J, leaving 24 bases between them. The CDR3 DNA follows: TGTGCCAGCACCTCCGGTCCGACAGTTTTTGGGGATGAGCAGTTCTTC. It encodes CASTSGPTVFGDEQFF.